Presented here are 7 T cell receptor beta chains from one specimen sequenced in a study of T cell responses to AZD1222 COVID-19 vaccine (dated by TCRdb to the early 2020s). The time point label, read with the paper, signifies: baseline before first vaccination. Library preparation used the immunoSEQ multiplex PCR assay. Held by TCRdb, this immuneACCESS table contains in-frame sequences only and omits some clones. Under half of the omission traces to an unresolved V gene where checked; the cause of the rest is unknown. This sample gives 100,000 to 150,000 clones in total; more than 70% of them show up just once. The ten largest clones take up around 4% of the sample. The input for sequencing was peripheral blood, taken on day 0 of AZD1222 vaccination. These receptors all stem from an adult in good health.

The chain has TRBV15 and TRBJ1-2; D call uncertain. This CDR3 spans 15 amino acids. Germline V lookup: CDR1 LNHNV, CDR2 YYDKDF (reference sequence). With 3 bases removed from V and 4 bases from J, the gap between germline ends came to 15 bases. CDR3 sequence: CATSRSDGEIYGYTF. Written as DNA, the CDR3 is TGTGCCACCAGCAGGTCAGACGGTGAAATCTATGGCTACACCTTC.

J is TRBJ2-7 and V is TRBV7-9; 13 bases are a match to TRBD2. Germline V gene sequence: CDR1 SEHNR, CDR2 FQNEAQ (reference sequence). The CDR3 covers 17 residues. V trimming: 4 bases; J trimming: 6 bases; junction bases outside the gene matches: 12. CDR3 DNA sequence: TGTGCCAGCAGCTCCCCTGTATGGACTAGCGGGAGTCGCGAGCAGTACTTC. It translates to CASSSPVWTSGSREQYF.

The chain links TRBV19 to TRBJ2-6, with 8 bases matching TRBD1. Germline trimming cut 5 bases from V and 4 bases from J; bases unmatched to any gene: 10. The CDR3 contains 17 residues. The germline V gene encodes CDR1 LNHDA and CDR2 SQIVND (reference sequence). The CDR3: CASSSGTGLRGANVLTF. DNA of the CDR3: TGTGCCAGTAGTTCCGGGACAGGTCTGAGAGGGGCCAACGTCCTGACTTTC.

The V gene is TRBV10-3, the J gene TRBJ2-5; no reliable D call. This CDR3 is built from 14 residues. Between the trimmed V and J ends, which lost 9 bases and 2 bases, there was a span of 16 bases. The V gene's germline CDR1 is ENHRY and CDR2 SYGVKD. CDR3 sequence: CAMSTGGPQETQYF. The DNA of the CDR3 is TGTGCCATGTCCACGGGCGGACCGCAAGAGACCCAGTACTTC.

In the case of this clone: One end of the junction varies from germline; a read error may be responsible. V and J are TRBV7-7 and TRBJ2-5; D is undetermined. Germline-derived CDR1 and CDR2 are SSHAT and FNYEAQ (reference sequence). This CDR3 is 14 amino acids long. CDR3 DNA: TGTGCTAGCAGCCTTAAACAAGGCCTGGAGACCCAGTACTTC. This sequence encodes CASSLKQGLETQYF.

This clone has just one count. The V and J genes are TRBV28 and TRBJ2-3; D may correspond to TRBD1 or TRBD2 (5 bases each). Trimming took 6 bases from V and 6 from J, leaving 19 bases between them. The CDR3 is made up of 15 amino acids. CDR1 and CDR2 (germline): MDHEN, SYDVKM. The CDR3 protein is CASSALGTLGDTQYF. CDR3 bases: TGTGCCAGCAGCGCTCTAGGGACCCTGGGGGATACGCAGTATTTT.

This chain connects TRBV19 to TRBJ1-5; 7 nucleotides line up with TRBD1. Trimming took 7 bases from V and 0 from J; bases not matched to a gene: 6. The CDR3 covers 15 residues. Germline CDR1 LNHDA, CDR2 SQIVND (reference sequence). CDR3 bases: TGTGCCAGTACCCGGGACAGAAATAGCAATCAGCCCCAGCATTTT. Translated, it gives CASTRDRNSNQPQHF.